Each of the 15 T cell receptor beta chains below was sequenced from the same sample in a study of shared T cell receptors in the human thymus (dated by TCRdb to the early 2020s). Library preparation used the immunoSEQ multiplex PCR assay. What TCRdb holds here is the immuneACCESS table cut down to in-frame rearrangements. Part of the clones is not present; checked against another copy, under half of the missing clones reflect an unresolved V gene, and the others are unexplained. The sample table contains hundreds of thousands of clones; only one count was recorded for around 93% of them. Approximately 0.02% of the sample is in the top ten clones. Sequenced sample: thymocytes. The receptors derive from a human donor.

This chain links TRBV5-6 with TRBJ2-2; 8 nucleotides match TRBD2. V lost 4 bases, J lost 0 bases, and 14 bases stayed unmatched. This CDR3 has 19 residues. In germline, CDR1 is SGHDT, CDR2 YYEEEE. The CDR3 nucleotides read TGTGCCAGCAGCGGATGGATGGGACTAGTGAGAGCGAACACCGGGGAGCTGTTTTTT. Translated: CASSGWMGLVRANTGELFF.

V gene TRBV27 combines with J gene TRBJ1-1; 9 bases are shared with TRBD1. Germline trimming cut 3 bases from V and 1 base from J; bases unmatched to any gene: 6. The CDR3 contains 16 residues. Germline lookup yields CDR1 MNHEY and CDR2 SMNVEV (reference sequence). The CDR3 DNA is TGTGCCAGCAGTTTGAGGGACAGGGAATCGAACACTGAAGCTTTCTTT. Its translation: CASSLRDRESNTEAFF.

This chain uses TRBV7-3 with TRBJ2-6, with D perhaps given as TRBD1 or TRBD2 (7 bases each). This CDR3 is 18 amino acids long. The germline CDR1 and CDR2 sequences are SGHTA and FQGTGA. Trimming shortened V by 5 bases and J by 4 bases, and 21 bases separated the two germline ends. The CDR3, as DNA: TGTGCCAGCAGCCTCGGGGGGACAGTCACAACCGGGGCCAACGTCCTGACTTTC. This encodes CASSLGGTVTTGANVLTF.

This sequence joins TRBV2 and TRBJ2-2, with 10 bases fitting TRBD2. Germline CDR1 SNHLY, CDR2 FYNNEI. V shed 6 bases and J 5 bases; nucleotides not matched to a gene: 6. The CDR3 is 15 residues long. The CDR3 DNA reads as TGTGCCAGCAGCCTAGCGGGAGCATGGACCGGGGAGCTGTTTTTT. This gives the protein CASSLAGAWTGELFF.

This chain joins TRBV7-9 and TRBJ2-1, with D unresolved. Germline-derived CDR1 and CDR2 are SEHNR and FQNEAQ (reference sequence). Trimming shortened V by 3 bases and J by 6 bases, and 15 bases separated the two germline ends. The CDR3 consists of 15 residues. The CDR3 bases are TGTGCCAGCAGCTTCCCCGCGGCCCTAGGCAATGAGCAGTTCTTC. It yields the protein CASSFPAALGNEQFF.

The chain employs TRBV9 and TRBJ2-7; 12 bases map to TRBD2. Trimming cost V 4 bases and J 4 bases; bases outside gene matches: 6. Germline loops: CDR1 SGDLS, CDR2 YYNGEE. The CDR3 contains 15 residues. CDR3 loop: CASSSRLAGVYEQYF. CDR3 DNA sequence: TGTGCCAGCAGCTCGCGACTAGCGGGAGTTTACGAGCAGTACTTC.

The chain links TRBV25-1 to TRBJ2-2; TRBD2 matches 8 bases. The V segment lost 1 base and the J segment 2 bases; nucleotides outside the gene matches: 3. In germline, CDR1 is MGHDK, CDR2 SYGVNS. This CDR3 region has 16 residues. CDR3 amino acids: CASSEFGRGNTGELFF. Written as DNA, the CDR3 is TGTGCCAGCAGTGAATTCGGGAGGGGTAACACCGGGGAGCTGTTTTTT.

The chain recombines TRBV14 with TRBJ2-7, with 8 bases identical to TRBD1. Germline CDR1 SGHDN, CDR2 FVKESK. CDR3 length equals 14 residues. V lost 6 bases, J lost 2 bases, and 6 bases stayed unmatched. The CDR3 nucleotides read TGTGCCAGCAGTAGAGGACAGGGAACCTACGAGCAGTACTTC. This codes for CASSRGQGTYEQYF.

The rearrangement links TRBV11-1 to TRBJ2-2, with 10 bases aligning to TRBD2. The ends lost 6 bases at V and 7 bases at J; junction bases unmatched: 14. The CDR3 extends over 17 amino acids. The V gene's germline CDR1 is SGHAT and CDR2 FQDESV (reference sequence). The CDR3 DNA sequence: TGTGCCAGCAGTTCGCCCGAAGCGGGAGGGCCGGACGGGGAGCTGTTTTTT. Residues: CASSSPEAGGPDGELFF.

The CDR3 nucleotides are TGTGCCAGCAGTTTATCGATCCGGGATGGCTACACCTTC. This sequence encodes CASSLSIRDGYTF. The V call is TRBV27, the J call TRBJ1-2; no definite D call. The CDR3 contains 13 residues. The V end was cut by 0 bases, the J end by 6 bases, with 8 bases between. Germline V gene data show CDR1 as MNHEY and CDR2 as SMNVEV (reference sequence).

The chain recombines TRBV19 with TRBJ2-7; D assignment may be TRBD1 or TRBD2 (6 bases each). The CDR3 has 14 amino acids. Trimming took off 4 bases at V and 5 bases at J, with 15 bases between the two ends. The germline V gene encodes CDR1 LNHDA and CDR2 SQIVND (reference sequence). The CDR3 nucleotides read TGTGCCAGTAGTACCTCACAGGGACTCGACGAGCAGTACTTC. Its protein is CASSTSQGLDEQYF.

V is TRBV28 and J is TRBJ2-3; D ambiguous. The CDR3 is 15 residues long. Trimming shortened V by 2 bases and J by 3 bases, and 12 bases separated the two germline ends. In germline, CDR1 is MDHEN, CDR2 SYDVKM. The chain's CDR3 is CASSLLESETDTQYF. CDR3 bases: TGTGCCAGCAGTTTACTCGAGTCCGAAACAGATACGCAGTATTTT.

The chain employs TRBV11-2 and TRBJ1-2; 9 nucleotides agree with TRBD1. Per the germline V gene, CDR1 is SGHAT and CDR2 is FQNNGV. The V segment lost 8 bases and the J segment 2 bases; nucleotides outside the gene matches: 9. The CDR3 has 15 amino acids. The CDR3 DNA is TGTGCCAGCCTTAACAGGGGGCAGAGGAACTATGGCTACACCTTC. Translating gives CASLNRGQRNYGYTF.

This clone showed up just once. The V gene is TRBV7-4, the J gene TRBJ2-1; TRBD1 aligns across 8 bases. Trimming cost V 4 bases and J 5 bases; bases outside gene matches: 7. The CDR3 is made up of 15 amino acids. Germline V lookup: CDR1 SGHVT, CDR2 SQSDAQ. The CDR3 DNA is TGTGCCAGCAGCTCTGGACAGGGAAGAGACAATGAGCAGTTCTTC. Protein: CASSSGQGRDNEQFF.

The rearrangement joins TRBV28 to TRBJ1-2; TRBD1 might be the D (6 bases). The CDR3 totals 14 residues. CDR1 is MDHEN and CDR2 is SYDVKM in the germline V gene. Trimming took 3 bases from V and 8 from J, leaving 16 bases between them. DNA of the CDR3: TGTGCCAGCAGTTTGACGGGGGGGGCTGAAGGCTACACCTTC. It yields the protein CASSLTGGAEGYTF.